Following are 28 T cell receptor beta chains from one sample sequenced in a study of blood T cell repertoires in COVID-19. The assay was immunoSEQ multiplex PCR, and TCRdb's table has in-frame clones only and misses some. The data contain some 70,000 clones, roughly 85% of them singletons. Input material: peripheral blood. Every receptor here comes from a man older than 75 with acute or convalescent COVID-19.

The gene calls are TRBV9 and TRBJ1-6; no firm D call. CDR1 SGDLS and CDR2 YYNGEE come from the germline V gene. The CDR3 consists of 11 residues. Trimming stripped 4 bases from V and 11 bases from J, with 7 bases between. CDR3: CASSPPAPLHF. CDR3 nucleotides: TGTGCCAGCAGCCCCCCGGCACCCCTCCACTTT.

The chain is built from TRBV24-1 and TRBJ2-7, with TRBD1 identical over 8 bases. Germline assignment: CDR1 KGHDR and CDR2 SFDVKD. The trim removed 3 bases at V and 0 bases at J, leaving 3 bases unmatched. The length of the CDR3 is 15 residues. The CDR3 nucleotides read TGTGCCACCAGTGATGCCGGGACAGGCTCCTACGAGCAGTACTTC. Protein product: CATSDAGTGSYEQYF.

This chain joins TRBV18 and TRBJ2-6, with a possible D match to TRBD1 (5 bases). CDR1 is KGHSH, CDR2 LQKENI, per germline. Trimming removed 1 base at V and 0 bases at J, with 16 bases between. The CDR3 runs to 19 residues. The chain's CDR3 is CASSPLPQVPYSGANVLTF. CDR3 nucleotide sequence: TGTGCCAGCTCACCACTTCCACAGGTCCCCTACTCTGGGGCCAACGTCCTGACTTTC.

The chain uses TRBV5-1 and TRBJ2-3, with D possibly being TRBD2 (6 bases). The CDR3 contains 14 residues. The V end was cut by 5 bases, the J end by 2 bases, with 12 bases between. Germline assignment: CDR1 SGHRS and CDR2 YFSETQ. As DNA, the CDR3 is TGCGCCAGCAGTGGAAGGGAGGTCACAGATACGCAGTATTTT. Encoded protein: CASSGREVTDTQYF. Full variable domain (remainder filled in from reference TRBV5-1 and TRBJ2-3): KAGVTQTPRYLIKTRGQQVTLSCSPISGHRSVSWYQQTPGQGLQFLFEYFSETQRNKGNFPGRFSGRQFSNSRSEMNVSTLELGDSALYLCASSGREVTDTQYFGPGTRLTVL.

This rearrangement joins TRBV2 to TRBJ1-2, with D tentatively TRBD1 (5 bases). Germline V CDR1 and CDR2: SNHLY, FYNNEI. V lost 8 bases, J lost 4 bases, and 11 bases lay in between. This CDR3 comprises 12 residues. The CDR3 nucleotides read TGTGCCAGCTCTGACAGCCGCTATGGCTACACCTTC. Amino acids: CASSDSRYGYTF.

The J gene is TRBJ2-7, the V gene TRBV29-1; 12 bases map to TRBD2. The CDR3 is 13 amino acids. The V and J ends lost 8 bases and 1 base, in that order; junction bases with no gene match: 3. Germline values: CDR1 SQVTM, CDR2 ANQGSEA. The CDR3 nucleotides read TGCAGCACGGGACTAGCGGGTTCCTACGAGCAGTACTTC. Translation: CSTGLAGSYEQYF.

This sequence joins TRBV30 and TRBJ2-1; D not certain. Deletions cut 4 bases from V and 8 bases from J, with 9 bases between. This CDR3 is built from 11 residues. CDR1 and CDR2 (germline): GTSNPN, SVGIG (reference sequence). CDR3 nucleotide sequence: TGTGCCTGGACGAATGGCTATGAGCAGTTCTTC. Translating gives CAWTNGYEQFF. Using reference TRBV30 and TRBJ2-1 for the parts outside the CDR3, the full variable domain is SQTIHQWPATLVQPVGSPLSLECTVEGTSNPNLYWYRQAAGRGLQLLFYSVGIGQISSEVPQNLSASRPQDRQFILSSKKLLLSDSGFYLCAWTNGYEQFFGPGTRLTVL.

The CDR3 coding sequence is TGTGCCAGTAGCGGGACAGGGGTCACTGAAGCTTTCTTT. Translated: CASSGTGVTEAFF. The V and J genes are TRBV19 and TRBJ1-1; 10 bases match TRBD1. The CDR3 contains 13 residues. Per the germline V gene, CDR1 is LNHDA and CDR2 is SQIVND (reference sequence). The V gene end was trimmed by 6 bases and the J gene end by 4 bases; junction bases not matched to a gene: 2.

The count of this clone is one. V gene TRBV11-2 combines with J gene TRBJ1-2, with D possibly TRBD1 on 6 matching bases. Germline lookup yields CDR1 SGHAT and CDR2 FQNNGV. The CDR3 has 14 residues. The germline V and J ends were trimmed by 5 bases and 6 bases, with 16 bases remaining between them. The DNA of the CDR3 is TGTGCCAGCAGCCTCCGGCCAGGGGCGGATGGCTACACCTTC. Residues: CASSLRPGADGYTF. The full variable domain, completed using reference TRBV11-2 and TRBJ1-2, is EAGVAQSPRYKIIEKRQSVAFWCNPISGHATLYWYQQILGQGPKLLIQFQNNGVVDDSQLPKDRFSAERLKGVDSTLKIQPAKLEDSAVYLCASSLRPGADGYTFGSGTRLTVV.

The gene calls are TRBV5-1 and TRBJ1-5; possibly TRBD1 for D (5 bases). Trimming took off 3 bases at V and 3 bases at J, with 10 bases between the two ends. The CDR3 covers 14 residues. Germline values: CDR1 SGHRS, CDR2 YFSETQ. CDR3 region: CASSSGEDNQPQHF. CDR3 sequence (DNA): TGCGCCAGCAGCTCGGGGGAGGACAATCAGCCCCAGCATTTT.

This chain's CDR3 is CASSRRTAVSYEQYF. In DNA, the CDR3 is TGTGCCAGCAGCAGGAGGACAGCGGTTTCCTACGAGCAGTACTTC. The chain is built from TRBV5-6 and TRBJ2-7, with D perhaps matching TRBD1 (6 bases). Trimming took 4 bases from V and 1 from J, leaving 15 bases between them. This CDR3 contains 15 residues. Germline V gene lookup returns CDR1 SGHDT and CDR2 YYEEEE.

The rearrangement links TRBV7-6 to TRBJ2-2, with a tentative D call TRBD2 (6 bases). Per germline, CDR1 SGHVS and CDR2 FNYEAQ. The CDR3 length is 17 residues. V was trimmed by 2 bases and J by 2 bases, leaving 15 bases between them. Here the CDR3 DNA reads TGTGCCAGCAGCTTATACGCGAGCGGGTCTAACACCGGGGAGCTGTTTTTT. Protein: CASSLYASGSNTGELFF.

V is TRBV6-5 and J is TRBJ1-1; 9 positions agree with TRBD1. Germline V gene sequence: CDR1 MNHEY, CDR2 SVGAGI. The junction had 9 bases not matched to a gene; V was cut back by 2 bases and J by 5 bases. The CDR3 has 16 residues. The CDR3 nucleotides read TGTGCCAGCAGTTACCCAGGGACAGGGCGGGGAACTGAAGCTTTCTTT. It yields the protein CASSYPGTGRGTEAFF.

V usage is TRBV5-1 and J usage is TRBJ2-7, with 11 bases aligning to TRBD2. This CDR3 has 17 amino acids. V lost 2 bases and J lost 3; bases outside the gene matches: 10. Germline CDR1 is SGHRS and CDR2 is YFSETQ. The CDR3 loop is CASSLANPGTSGYEQYF. The CDR3 nucleotides read TGCGCCAGCAGCTTAGCCAACCCTGGGACTAGCGGCTACGAGCAGTACTTC.

The chain uses TRBV21-1 and TRBJ2-1; TRBD2, the table's D call, lacks a check against the DNA. TRBV21-1 is marked as a pseudogene. There are 18 residues in the CDR3. CDR3 loop: CASSKPTGSGRSIDEQFF. The CDR3 DNA reads as TGTGCCAGCAGCAAACCCACCGGGAGCGGGAGGAGTATCGATGAGCAGTTCTTC.

In DNA, the CDR3 is TGTGCCAGCAGCCCCTCCGGACAGGTCTATGGCTACACCTTC. Translation gives CASSPSGQVYGYTF. The chain employs TRBV3-1 (or the pseudogene TRBV3-2) and TRBJ1-2; 7 nucleotides agree with TRBD1. Germline-derived CDR1 and CDR2 are LGHDT and YNNKEL (reference sequence). The ends lost 4 bases at V and 4 bases at J; junction bases unmatched: 6. The CDR3 extends over 14 amino acids.

There are a few counts of this clone. The rearrangement uses TRBV30 and TRBJ1-1, with D possibly matching TRBD1 (5 bases). Trimming cost V 5 bases and J 0 bases, with 16 bases left between them. Germline assignment: CDR1 GTSNPN and CDR2 SVGIG (reference sequence). The CDR3 extends over 15 amino acids. The CDR3 is CAWDPGRGVNTEAFF. The CDR3 DNA reads TGTGCCTGGGATCCAGGGCGGGGGGTGAACACTGAAGCTTTCTTT.

V gene TRBV4-2 combines with J gene TRBJ2-1; TRBD2 matches 8 bases. The CDR3 is 17 amino acids. V dropped 4 bases and J dropped 7; count of bases not matched to a gene: 15. Germline values: CDR1 LGHNA, CDR2 YNFKEQ. The CDR3 coding sequence is TGTGCCAGCAGCCTACTAAGCGGGGGCAGGGCAAGGAATGAGCAGTTCTTC. This sequence encodes CASSLLSGGRARNEQFF.

The gene calls are TRBV24-1 and TRBJ2-1; TRBD2 might be the D (6 bases). V was cut by 2 bases and J by 0 bases, with 10 bases left in between. CDR3 length: 16 amino acids. Looked up from germline, CDR1 is KGHDR and CDR2 is SFDVKD. The CDR3 sequence: CATSDWDSSSYNEQFF. The CDR3 region has the DNA TGTGCCACCAGTGATTGGGACTCCAGCTCCTACAATGAGCAGTTCTTC.

The chain employs TRBV12-3 or TRBV12-4 and TRBJ2-2; D gene unclear. The CDR3 runs to 12 residues. V was trimmed by 5 bases and J by 4 bases, leaving 5 bases between them. The CDR3 sequence: CASSLPTGELFF. CDR3 coding DNA: TGTGCCAGCAGTCTCCCCACCGGGGAGCTGTTTTTT.

The V and J genes are TRBV15 and TRBJ1-1; no clear D. This CDR3 has 14 amino acids. Germline loops: CDR1 LNHNV, CDR2 YYDKDF (reference sequence). Trimming cost V 2 bases and J 1 base, with 8 bases left between them. CDR3: CATSRQYTNTEAFF. The CDR3 DNA follows: TGTGCCACCAGCAGACAGTATACGAACACTGAAGCTTTCTTT.

This clone was seen just once. The V call is TRBV5-1, the J call TRBJ1-2, with TRBD1 matching 12 bases. V trimming: 2 bases; J trimming: 5 bases; junction bases outside the gene matches: 10. CDR1 and CDR2 from the germline V gene are SGHRS and YFSETQ. CDR3 size: 17 residues. The CDR3 region has the DNA TGCGCCAGCAGCTTCTCCTCGGGGACAGGGGGCGGATATGGCTACACCTTC. Its translation is CASSFSSGTGGGYGYTF.

The chain employs TRBV29-1 and TRBJ2-3, with 7 bases matching TRBD1. The germline V gene encodes CDR1 SQVTM and CDR2 ANQGSEA. This CDR3 comprises 16 residues. The ends lost 7 bases at V and 5 bases at J; junction bases unmatched: 18. The chain's CDR3 is CSASSKTGLIGDTQYF. The CDR3 region has the DNA TGCAGCGCTTCAAGCAAGACAGGGTTAATAGGAGATACGCAGTATTTT.

The chain is built from TRBV25-1 and TRBJ2-7; the match to TRBD2 covers 11 bases. The germline V gene encodes CDR1 MGHDK and CDR2 SYGVNS. V shed 1 base and J 0 bases; nucleotides not matched to a gene: 5. The CDR3 extends over 17 amino acids. CDR3 in DNA: TGTGCCAGCAGTGAATCGACTAGCGGGAAAAGCTCCTACGAGCAGTACTTC. Protein sequence: CASSESTSGKSSYEQYF.

The chain uses TRBV3-1 (or the pseudogene TRBV3-2) and TRBJ1-3; the match to TRBD1 covers 8 bases. V was pared by 3 bases and J by 4 bases, with 5 bases of the junction left unmatched. This CDR3 is 15 amino acids long. CDR1 LGHDT and CDR2 YNNKEL come from the germline V gene (reference sequence). This CDR3 reads CASSHSQGEGNTIYF. CDR3 DNA: TGTGCCAGCAGCCATTCACAGGGGGAGGGAAACACCATATATTTT.

The chain recombines TRBV7-6 with TRBJ1-4, with D perhaps TRBD1 (5 bases). V was clipped by 9 bases and J by 5 bases, with 19 bases between them. The germline V gene encodes CDR1 SGHVS and CDR2 FNYEAQ. CDR3 length: 15 residues. This CDR3 is CASGAVAQPNEKLFF. CDR3 DNA sequence: TGTGCCAGTGGGGCTGTCGCCCAACCCAATGAAAAACTGTTTTTT.

This clone was seen once. The chain employs TRBV19 and TRBJ2-7, with D hard to call. The CDR3 consists of 14 residues. Trimming pared 4 bases from V and 3 bases from J, leaving 13 bases between. Germline V gene lookup returns CDR1 LNHDA and CDR2 SQIVND (reference sequence). The CDR3 nucleotides read TGTGCCAGTAGTAACATAAGAAGAGGCTACGAGCAGTACTTC. Amino acid sequence: CASSNIRRGYEQYF.

The chain links TRBV28 to TRBJ2-7, with D perhaps TRBD2 (6 bases). The V gene lost 2 bases and the J gene lost 0 bases, with 14 bases spanning the gap. The CDR3 runs 16 residues. Germline CDR1 is MDHEN and CDR2 is SYDVKM. The CDR3 coding sequence is TGTGCCAGCAGTTTAAACGTAGGAGGGACCTCCTACGAGCAGTACTTC. It is translated as CASSLNVGGTSYEQYF.